This T cell receptor (beta chain) originates from a study of monozygotic twins with inflammatory bowel disease (dated by TCRdb to between 2019 and 2020). Background for the entire study: A total of approximately 28 monozygotic twin pairs were included in the full study, comprising nine German pairs (four IBD-concordant, five IBD-discordant) and 19 IBD-discordant Danish pairs. The search for disease-associated traits relied mainly on comparing IBD patients with their genetically identical healthy co-twins within discordant pairs. Each individual had, on average, about 151 000 unique TCRalpha sequences and 181 000 unique TCRbeta sequences available for analysis. Results the study describes overall, beyond this receptor: The results gave no support for a single strong signal or clonotype linked to IBD. Compared with healthy twins, IBD patients had fewer clonotypes in common with other individuals, a difference most pronounced in patients showing signs of disease activity. IBD patients had lower TCRbeta repertoire diversity, measured by the inverse Simpson index, than their healthy co-twins. Differing immunosuppressive treatments among patients may have added background noise and inter-individual variability to the repertoires. No difference in repertoire similarity was observed between concordant and discordant twins, possibly owing to limited statistical power. The analysis was unable to tell different T cell subtypes apart.

The CDR3, from cysteine to phenylalanine, totals 14 residues. The protein alone is recorded here. CDR1 and CDR2 were assigned from the germline V gene (reference sequence) as SEHNR and FQNEAQ. A note on this clonotype: The clone's antigen remains unknown.

Library method: 5' RACE. Preparation of each TCR library used approximately 3,700 ng of total RNA. For each sample, cDNA synthesis was carried out in eight separate reactions using SMARTScribe reverse transcriptase. During cDNA synthesis, template switching introduced unique molecular identifiers that contained a 6-nucleotide sample barcode. Amplification of TCRalpha and TCRbeta cDNA involved two nested PCRs of about 15 and 9 cycles, and each PCR was followed by bead purification. Before amplification, the cDNA was treated with uracil DNA-glycosylase and purified using the QIAquick PCR purification kit. The second PCR added Illumina TruSeq-compatible adapters along with sample-specific barcodes. TapeStation and Qubit were used to check library quality and concentration, and 5 to 6 ng of each library went into the pool. The pooled libraries were sequenced with 2 x 100 bp reads and custom sequencing primers on an Illumina HiSeq2500 single-index Rapid Run. As for how the authors treated the data: UMI-based consensus assembly with MiGEC version 1.2.6 was used to correct PCR and sequencing errors. V(D)J alignment, clonotype assembly and CDR3 extraction were performed with MiXCR version 2.1.1. Gene usage, clonotype sharing and MAIT/NKT TCR abundance were normalised by analysing the top 1000, 10 000 and 20 000 clonotypes per sample. Diversity was computed as the inverse Simpson index with the vegan R package after downsampling to 27 000 UMIs. Paired Mann-Whitney U tests on discordant twin pairs were used, with Benjamini-Hochberg multiple-testing correction. TCRdb reprocessed the reads; each CDR3 protein sequence makes one entry, and DNA is unavailable. The V and J calls come from TCRdb's annotation, not from the publication. The table kept for this sample lists some 200,000 distinct CDR3 sequences. The ten largest clones represent approximately 1.5% of the sample.

An approximately 2.5 ml peripheral blood sample was drawn into PAXgene tubes per donor and stored at -80°C. Without T cell sorting, total RNA was isolated from whole blood using the PAXgene blood miRNA kit on an automated QIAcube. Deep TCRalpha and TCRbeta repertoire profiling with unique molecular barcoding was performed on peripheral blood of monozygotic twin pairs concordant or discordant for inflammatory bowel disease. Smoking habits were recorded for all twin pairs, and individuals were classified as current, former or never smokers. The source of this sequence is a human donor with ulcerative colitis or Crohn's disease, or a healthy co-twin of an affected twin (not recorded which). The chain is made from TRBV7-9 and TRBJ2-7; TCRdb names TRBD1, which stays unverified in the absence of DNA. Sequenced input: blood. CDR3 loop: CASSAAGLFYEQYF.